This T cell receptor beta chain was obtained from a study of radiotherapy plus CTLA-4 blockade in lung cancer. Clones were sequenced by immunoSEQ multiplex PCR, and TCRdb holds only the in-frame ones, with some missing. The table lists 110,000 or so clones, approximately 84% of them singletons. This CDR3 spans 14 amino acids. CDR1 MDHEN and CDR2 SYDVKM come from the germline V gene. V was cut by 6 bases and J by 7 bases, with 15 bases left in between. In chemo-refractory metastatic non-small-cell lung cancer, patients got ipilimumab CTLA-4 blockade together with focal radiation. This clone was detected only a few times. Its antigen is not known. Findings of the study overall: Blood TCR clones of tumor origin expanded after radiotherapy plus ipilimumab. According to reports, early shifts in blood T cell clones, alongside interferon-beta, forecast response most accurately.

The chain has TRBV28 and TRBJ1-4; no definite D call. Material: peripheral blood, obtained from a patient treated with radiotherapy plus ipilimumab. The receptor's source is a human donor with non-small cell lung cancer who had a partial response to radiotherapy plus ipilimumab. The CDR3: CASSLPRRVEKLFF. The CDR3 DNA follows: TGTGCCAGCAGCCTACCCCGTCGGGTTGAAAAACTGTTTTTT. Full variable domain (rest looked up from reference TRBV28 and TRBJ1-4): DVKVTQSSRYLVKRTGEKVFLECVQDMDHENMFWYRQDPGLGLRLIYFSYDVKMKEKGDIPEGYSVSREKKERFSLILESASTNQTSMYLCASSLPRRVEKLFFGSGTQLSVL.